A selection of T cell receptor beta chains follows, all from one sample in a study of Graves' ophthalmopathy and Graves' hyperthyroidism. TCRdb itself ran the multiplex PCR reads through MiXCR, one entry per CDR3 protein. The repertoire holds hundreds of thousands of distinct CDR3 sequences, with around 42% as singletons. Sequenced: peripheral blood. The receptors come from an adult man with Graves' ophthalmopathy. CDR3s include the opening cysteine and the closing phenylalanine or tryptophan. Each record gives: J gene, clone size, V gene, D gene, CDR3 DNA, CDR3 protein. D genes are given only for firm matches. Expanded clones are given a class, and other clones once, few, many or no size at all.

TRBJ1-5	.	TRBV4-3	.	TGCGCCAGCAGCCAAGATTGGGGCAGGTCTTATAGCAATCAGCCCCAGCATTTT	CASSQDWGRSYSNQPQHF
TRBJ1-1	.	TRBV2	.	TGTGCCAGCAGCGTCCGGGCTGGGGACACTGAAGCTTTCTTT	CASSVRAGDTEAFF
TRBJ1-2	.	TRBV6-5	.	TGTGCCAGCAGTTACAGTGGCGCTAACTATGGCTACACCTTC	CASSYSGANYGYTF
TRBJ2-7	.	TRBV5-1	.	TGCGCCAGCAGCTTGGCCACAGGGCCCTCCTACGAGCAGTACTTC	CASSLATGPSYEQYF
TRBJ2-7	.	TRBV5-4	TRBD1	TGTGCCAGCAGCTTTCCCGGACAGGGAGGCAACGAGCAGTACTTC	CASSFPGQGGNEQYF
TRBJ2-7	many	TRBV12-3/TRBV12-4	TRBD1	TGTGCCAGCCGACGAGACAGGGGCGGCTACGAGCAGTACTTC	CASRRDRGGYEQYF
TRBJ2-7	.	TRBV7-9	.	TGTGCCAGCAGCCAAGCCACCGGGGGCTTCTACGAGCAGTACTTC	CASSQATGGFYEQYF
TRBJ2-6	once	TRBV19	.	TGTGCCAGCAGCTCCGGGTCAGTCCTGACTTTC	CASSSGSVLTF
TRBJ2-7	few	TRBV10-3	.	TGTGCCATCCGCCCCGAAATCGGGGGCGAGCAGTACTTC	CAIRPEIGGEQYF
TRBJ2-7	many	TRBV2	.	TGTGCCAGCAGTTCGGGGGGCAACGAGCAGTACTTC	CASSSGGNEQYF
TRBJ1-5	.	TRBV4-1	.	TGTGCCAGCAGCAGGACACGGTGGGCGGTCAATCAGCCCCAGCATTTT	CASSRTRWAVNQPQHF
TRBJ2-5	few	TRBV7-2	.	TGTGCCAGCAGCTTAGCGGGAGGTATCGACCAAGAGACCCAGTACTTC	CASSLAGGIDQETQYF
TRBJ2-7	.	TRBV2	TRBD2	TGTGCCAGCAGCCCGCTGACTAGCGGGGACTACGAGCAGTACTTC	CASSPLTSGDYEQYF
TRBJ1-2	.	TRBV5-7	TRBD1	TGTGCCAGCAGCTTGGCGACAGGGGATGGCTACACCTTC	CASSLATGDGYTF
TRBJ1-3	.	TRBV7-2	.	TGTGCCAGCAGCGTATTTTTCAGGCCACTCCCCGAGAACACCATATATTTT	CASSVFFRPLPENTIYF
TRBJ1-1	few	TRBV2	TRBD1	TGTGCCAGCCCGGGACAGAAGAGGACTGAAGCTTTCTTT	CASPGQKRTEAFF
TRBJ2-7	.	TRBV27	.	TGTGCCAGCAGTTTATCGGTTCCCCCGACAGCATACGAGCAGTACTTC	CASSLSVPPTAYEQYF
TRBJ2-3	few	TRBV25-1	.	TGTGCCAGCAGTGAAGCCGGCTCTAGCACAGATACGCAGTATTTT	CASSEAGSSTDTQYF
TRBJ2-7	few	TRBV14	.	TGTGCCAGCAGCCAAGGGGCATACTACGAGCAGTACTTC	CASSQGAYYEQYF
TRBJ1-2	.	TRBV29-1	TRBD1	TGCAGCTTTTTTGAGACAGGGGAATATGGCTACACCTTC	CSFFETGEYGYTF
TRBJ2-2	.	TRBV19	TRBD2	TGTGCCAGTAGCGGCGGGGGGCGGGATAAGAGGAACGGGGAGCTGTTTTTT	CASSGGGRDKRNGELFF
TRBJ2-7	.	TRBV28	.	TGTGCCAGCAGTCAGGGTGCGATCTACGAGCAGTACTTC	CASSQGAIYEQYF
TRBJ2-2	.	TRBV5-4	.	TGTGCCAGCAGCTTGGGGAAAGGGACTGGGGCCGGGGAGCTGTTTTTT	CASSLGKGTGAGELFF
TRBJ1-2	many	TRBV11-2	.	TGTGCCAGCAGCTTAGATCGGGTCAGGGTAACCTTC	CASSLDRVRVTF